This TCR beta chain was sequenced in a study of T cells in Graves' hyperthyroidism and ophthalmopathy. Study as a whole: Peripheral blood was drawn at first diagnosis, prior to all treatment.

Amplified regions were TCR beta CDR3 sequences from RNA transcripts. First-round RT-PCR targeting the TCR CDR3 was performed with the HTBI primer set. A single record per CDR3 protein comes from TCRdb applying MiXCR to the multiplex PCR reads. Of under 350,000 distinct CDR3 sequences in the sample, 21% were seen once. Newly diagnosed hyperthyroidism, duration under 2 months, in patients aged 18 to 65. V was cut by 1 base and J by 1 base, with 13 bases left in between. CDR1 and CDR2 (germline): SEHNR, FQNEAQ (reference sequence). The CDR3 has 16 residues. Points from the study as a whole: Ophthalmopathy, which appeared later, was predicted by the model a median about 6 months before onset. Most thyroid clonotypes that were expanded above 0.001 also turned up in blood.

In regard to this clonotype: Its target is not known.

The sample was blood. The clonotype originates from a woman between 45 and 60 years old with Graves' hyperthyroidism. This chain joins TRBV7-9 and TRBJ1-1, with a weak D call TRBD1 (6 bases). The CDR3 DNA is TGTGCCAGCAGCTTAGATTGGGGGCCCGGGAACACTGAAGCTTTCTTT. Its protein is CASSLDWGPGNTEAFF.